This T cell receptor (beta chain) appears in the sequencing data of a study of Tregs in tolerant kidney transplant recipients. The table came from immunoSEQ multiplex PCR; TCRdb's copy has only in-frame clones and leaves some out. This sample has 15,000 to 19,000 clones, with more than 80% found just once. General study findings and limits: Validation in larger populations is needed because few patients were studied. Biological reproducibility was not directly addressed in this study.

On this clone: The antigen is undetermined.

Thawed PBMCs were FACS-sorted into unstimulated CD4+CD25+CD127- regulatory T cells, CD4+CD25- non-regulatory cells, CD4 and CD8 cells. The TCR originated in a human donor in good health. Sequencing was done on a sample of CD8+ T cells from blood.

The CDR3 DNA sequence: TGCGCCAGCAGCCACTTGGGGGTGGGACTAGGGTACAATGAGCAGTTCTTC. This codes for CASSHLGVGLGYNEQFF. The V and J genes are TRBV4-1 and TRBJ2-1; 8 nucleotides match TRBD2. The V segment lost 3 bases and the J segment 4 bases; nucleotides outside the gene matches: 11. Germline V lookup: CDR1 MGHRA, CDR2 YSYEKL. The CDR3 contains 17 residues.